This T cell receptor beta chain was profiled in a study of T-cell reconstitution after alpha-beta-depleted transplantation in children (dated by TCRdb to about 2016). A note on the overall study: T-cell immune reconstitution after TCRalphabeta/CD19-depleted allogeneic hematopoietic cell transplantation in children was quantitatively tracked in the study by means of TCR repertoire profiling. Here is what the overall study found, with its caveats: Apparently early alphabetaT-cell count recovery about two months after transplant reportedly relied on only several hundred rapidly expanded clones derived from non-depleted graft cells. Over the following months the frequencies of hyperexpanded clones went down, and after one year T-cell counts and TCRbeta diversity were mostly credited to newly produced T cells. In some patients, the high TCRbeta diversity seen at day 60 was put down to recipient T cells and intrathymic progenitors that had survived conditioning.

The germline V gene specifies SGHTA as CDR1 and FQGNSA as CDR2. Trimming accounts for 5 bases at V and 5 bases at J, while the number of junction bases matched to no gene is 6. The CDR3, from cysteine to phenylalanine, totals 14 residues. Kept here is only the CDR3 DNA, which spans 42 bases and is read in frame from base 1. The library was built by means of PCR. The listed sequencing device is Illumina HiSeq 2500. Molecular barcoding was employed in the preparation of TCR libraries, with unique molecular identifiers being used to normalize TCRbeta repertoire quantification. In TCRdb, the public reads were trimmed at Q25 with fastp and aligned with MiXCR, with productive beta chains retained. For every CDR3 protein sequence, its rows merge into one entry that carries the most common genes and DNA. The table for this sample lists about 470,000 distinct CDR3 sequences; about 45% of them were counted only once. Of the sample, under 35% falls within the top ten clones.

The treatment or condition label for this specimen denotes: allogeneic hematopoietic cell transplantation with graft depleted of TCRalphabeta T cells and CD19 B cells. Transplant recipients were children who received TCRalphabeta/CD19-depleted allogeneic hematopoietic cell grafts. In the case of this clonotype: Its antigen is unknown. Base qualities are not recorded, but no much larger clone differs from it by a single base.

Here the sequenced sample was PBMCs, taken before TCRalphabeta/CD19-depleted stem cell transplant. This receptor was obtained from a girl between 2 and 10 years old with aplastic anemia, due to receive a stem cell transplant. This sequence uses TRBV7-2 and TRBJ1-1, and TRBD1 matches 9 of the central bases. This receptor carries the CDR3 CASSEQGALTEAFF. The DNA reads as follows: TGTGCCAGCAGCGAACAGGGGGCGTTGACTGAAGCTTTCTTT. The CDR3 plus the reference TRBV7-2 and TRBJ1-1 genes for the other parts give the full variable domain: GAGVSQSPSNKVTEKGKDVELRCDPISGHTALYWYRQSLGQGLEFLIYFQGNSAPDKSGLPSDRFSAERTGGSVSTLTIQRTQQEDSAVYLCASSEQGALTEAFFGQGTRLTVV.